The next 15 T cell receptor beta chains were all read from a single sample in a study of blood T cells in healthy people across ages. Through a sample-barcoded 5' primer and a J-beta primer mix, a second PCR was run for about 6 to 11 cycles. One entry per CDR3 protein, called by TCRdb with MiXCR from the 5' RACE reads. The table lists more than 600,000 distinct CDR3 sequences, around a quarter of them singletons. These same records also appear under a second study, on T cells of mothers and their children.

The sample was blood. The receptors were sampled from a boy between 10 and 17 years old in good health.

This clonotype was picked up a small number of times. The V call is TRBV2, the J call TRBJ1-1; TRBD1 agrees at 7 bases. The V gene end was trimmed by 7 bases and the J gene end by 6 bases; junction bases not matched to a gene: 8. The CDR3 loop spans 13 amino acids. CDR1 SNHLY and CDR2 FYNNEI come from the germline V gene. As DNA, the CDR3 is TGTGCCAGCACCTTGGACAGGTCGGCTGAAGCTTTCTTT. Translating gives CASTLDRSAEAFF.

The chain carries TRBV11-2 and TRBJ2-7; D not certain. This CDR3 is built from 14 residues. The V end was cut by 2 bases, the J end by 5 bases, with 13 bases between. The germline V gene has CDR1 SGHAT and CDR2 FQNNGV. This CDR3 reads CASSLTEGLHEQYF. In nucleotides, the CDR3 is TGTGCCAGCAGCTTAACCGAAGGGCTCCACGAGCAGTACTTC. The full variable domain, in which reference TRBV11-2 and TRBJ2-7 provide the parts outside the CDR3, is EAGVAQSPRYKIIEKRQSVAFWCNPISGHATLYWYQQILGQGPKLLIQFQNNGVVDDSQLPKDRFSAERLKGVDSTLKIQPAKLEDSAVYLCASSLTEGLHEQYFGPGTRLTVT.

V gene TRBV7-6 combines with J gene TRBJ2-3; 10 bases match TRBD2. The V and J ends lost 4 bases and 3 bases, in that order; junction bases with no gene match: 4. CDR1 is SGHVS, CDR2 FNYEAQ, per germline. This CDR3 contains 15 residues. The CDR3 spells CASSSLAGETDTQYF. DNA of the CDR3: TGTGCCAGCAGCTCCCTAGCGGGAGAGACAGATACGCAGTATTTT.

The V gene is TRBV20-1, the J gene TRBJ2-7, with D possibly TRBD1 on 6 matching bases. Germline CDR1 and CDR2: DFQATT and SNEGSKA (reference sequence). V lost 3 bases, J lost 5 bases, and 14 bases lay in between. This CDR3 has 13 residues. The CDR3 protein is CSARRQGPNEQYF. In DNA, the CDR3 is TGCAGTGCTAGGAGGCAGGGGCCCAACGAGCAGTACTTC.

This clonotype was observed once. The chain carries TRBV7-9 and TRBJ2-7; D is possibly TRBD2 (5 bases). V gave up 7 bases and J gave up 0 bases, with 10 bases separating them. The CDR3 is 13 residues long. Germline V gene data show CDR1 as SEHNR and CDR2 as FQNEAQ (reference sequence). The CDR3 nucleotides are TGTGCCAGCACCCCCGGGGACTCCTACGAGCAGTACTTC. Residues: CASTPGDSYEQYF. Looking up the rest from reference TRBV7-9 and TRBJ2-7 gives the full variable domain: DTGVSQNPRHKITKRGQNVTFRCDPISEHNRLYWYRQTLGQGPEFLTYFQNEAQLEKSRLLSDRFSAERPKGSFSTLEIQRTEQGDSAMYLCASTPGDSYEQYFGPGTRLTVT.

Ten or more counts support this clonotype. CDR3 sequence reads: CASGLGQGVGETQYF. The CDR3 region has the DNA TGTGCCAGCGGCCTGGGACAGGGAGTCGGGGAGACCCAGTACTTC. The chain recombines TRBV27 with TRBJ2-5; 9 bases agree with TRBD1. The CDR3 sequence is 15 residues long. The germline V gene has CDR1 MNHEY and CDR2 SMNVEV (reference sequence). Trimming cost V 8 bases and J 5 bases; bases outside gene matches: 12.

The rearrangement links TRBV6-6 to TRBJ2-1, with 11 nucleotides matching TRBD2. Germline CDR1 and CDR2: MNHNY and SVGAGI (reference sequence). Trimming removed 2 bases from V and 6 bases from J; junction bases left unmatched: 3. The CDR3 is 15 amino acids. CDR3 loop: CASSYPGLAGNEQFF. For the CDR3, the DNA is TGTGCCAGCAGTTACCCCGGACTAGCGGGCAATGAGCAGTTCTTC.

The table lists this clonotype with a few counts. The V call is TRBV7-6, the J call TRBJ2-5; possibly TRBD2 for D (5 bases). The CDR3 runs to 16 residues. V gave up 6 bases and J gave up 4 bases, with 21 bases separating them. CDR1 SGHVS and CDR2 FNYEAQ come from the germline V gene. CDR3 bases: TGTGCCAGCAGTGTCTGGACCGTAGTCGAGGGAGAGACCCAGTACTTC. Translating it yields CASSVWTVVEGETQYF.

The V call is TRBV11-1, the J call TRBJ2-1, with D perhaps matching TRBD2 (5 bases). The CDR3 runs 17 residues. V lost 5 bases and J 7 bases, leaving 24 bases between the germline ends. The germline CDR1 and CDR2 sequences are SGHAT and FQDESV (reference sequence). The CDR3 here is CASSPWSGLNIQNEQFF. CDR3 in DNA: TGTGCCAGCAGCCCCTGGTCTGGACTTAACATCCAGAATGAGCAGTTCTTC.

This clonotype was picked up many times. V usage is TRBV11-2 and J usage is TRBJ2-4; 8 bases match TRBD2. This CDR3 is 13 amino acids long. Germline lookup yields CDR1 SGHAT and CDR2 FQNNGV. V lost 5 bases and J lost 7; bases outside the gene matches: 4. The DNA for the CDR3 is TGTGCCAGCAGCCCTTCGGGAGGGAACATTCAGTACTTC. It specifies CASSPSGGNIQYF.

The rearrangement joins TRBV4-2 to TRBJ2-2, with D possibly being TRBD1 or TRBD2 (6 bases each). CDR1 and CDR2 (germline): LGHNA, YNFKEQ. Trimming took off 5 bases at V and 2 bases at J, with 18 bases between the two ends. CDR3 length equals 17 residues. The chain's CDR3 is CASSKETGGFNTGELFF. Written as DNA, the CDR3 is TGTGCCAGCAGCAAGGAAACCGGGGGCTTTAACACCGGGGAGCTGTTTTTT.

V gene TRBV5-1 combines with J gene TRBJ2-7; D ambiguous. In germline, CDR1 is SGHRS, CDR2 YFSETQ. Trimming shortened V by 1 base and J by 7 bases, and 15 bases separated the two germline ends. The CDR3 is made up of 14 amino acids. CDR3 protein: CASSLLSGPGEQYF. The CDR3 bases are TGCGCCAGCAGCTTGCTATCTGGTCCCGGGGAGCAGTACTTC. Looking up the rest from reference TRBV5-1 and TRBJ2-7 gives the full variable domain: KAGVTQTPRYLIKTRGQQVTLSCSPISGHRSVSWYQQTPGQGLQFLFEYFSETQRNKGNFPGRFSGRQFSNSRSEMNVSTLELGDSALYLCASSLLSGPGEQYFGPGTRLTVT.

The V gene is TRBV5-6, the J gene TRBJ2-5; 9 bases are a match to TRBD1. The J call may be wrong; the DNA end is better matched by TRBJ2-7. Germline assignment: CDR1 SGHDT and CDR2 YYEEEE. The CDR3 consists of 15 residues. This CDR3 is CASSLSGQGDDEQYF. As DNA, the CDR3 is TGTGCCAGCAGCTTGTCGGGACAGGGTGACGACGAGCAGTACTTC.

V usage is TRBV29-1 and J usage is TRBJ1-5; a weak D match, TRBD1 (5 bases). Germline assignment: CDR1 SQVTM and CDR2 ANQGSEA. The CDR3 runs to 11 residues. Between the trimmed V and J ends, which lost 5 bases and 11 bases, there was a span of 13 bases. This CDR3 reads CSVLGRGSQHF. The DNA for the CDR3 is TGCAGCGTTTTGGGGCGGGGATCCCAGCATTTT.

The CDR3 spells CASSYDGAVGYEAFF. The CDR3 nucleotides are TGTGCCAGCAGTTACGACGGCGCCGTCGGATATGAAGCTTTCTTT. The J gene is TRBJ1-1, the V gene TRBV6-5; D gene uncertain. V lost 2 bases to trimming and J lost 7 bases, with 17 bases between them. CDR3 size: 15 residues. Germline-derived CDR1 and CDR2 are MNHEY and SVGAGI.